This TCR beta chain was sequenced during a study of early T cells in non-severe SARS-CoV-2 infection. MiXCR, applied by TCRdb to the 5' RACE reads, yields one record per CDR3 protein. The table records about 110,000 distinct CDR3 sequences, 9.5% to 13% of them present only once. The table lists this clonotype with a few counts. With V trimmed by 10 bases and J by 4 bases, 10 bases remained unmatched. The CDR3 covers 14 residues. Germline assignment: CDR1 MDHEN and CDR2 SYDVKM. This sequence was found in an adult who was a healthcare worker with PCR-confirmed SARS-CoV-2 infection or an uninfected control (not recorded which). The specimen was whole blood. This chain connects TRBV28 to TRBJ2-7; 10 bases map to TRBD1. The CDR3 loop reads CAIQTRDRGYEQYF. DNA for the CDR3: TGTGCCATTCAGACCCGGGACAGGGGATACGAGCAGTACTTC.